Below, 27 T cell receptor beta chains from the same sample are listed, as sequenced in a study of cytomegalovirus exposure and HLA in healthy donors. This table comes from immunoSEQ multiplex PCR, and its TCRdb copy is limited to in-frame clones, with some not included. Of some 45,000 clones listed, 90% to 95% are singletons. Sequenced input: PBMCs. All receptors come from a woman aged 18-29 years in good health and CMV-seropositive.

The CDR3 coding sequence is TGTGCCACCAGCAGAGAACTTACGAACACTGAAGCTTTCTTT. It yields the protein CATSRELTNTEAFF. J is TRBJ1-1 and V is TRBV15, with no clear D. The germline CDR1 and CDR2 sequences are LNHNV and YYDKDF (reference sequence). The CDR3 has 14 residues. V lost 0 bases and J lost 1, with 6 bases in between.

V gene TRBV27 combines with J gene TRBJ2-7; 8 nucleotides match TRBD1. V lost 4 bases and J lost 3; bases outside the gene matches: 8. This CDR3 is built from 15 residues. Looked up from germline, CDR1 is MNHEY and CDR2 is SMNVEV (reference sequence). The CDR3 loop is CASSSSDRVIYEQYF. DNA for the CDR3: TGTGCCAGCAGTTCCTCGGACAGGGTCATCTACGAGCAGTACTTC.

The chain carries TRBV19 and TRBJ1-5, with 8 bases that match TRBD1. CDR1 and CDR2 (germline): LNHDA, SQIVND (reference sequence). This CDR3 region has 15 residues. The V segment lost 4 bases and the J segment 4 bases; nucleotides outside the gene matches: 6. The DNA of the CDR3 is TGTGCCAGTAGTAAAGGACAGGGAACTAATCAGCCCCAGCATTTT. Its translation is CASSKGQGTNQPQHF. The full variable domain, completed using reference TRBV19 and TRBJ1-5, is DGGITQSPKYLFRKEGQNVTLSCEQNLNHDAMYWYRQDPGQGLRLIYYSQIVNDFQKGDIAEGYSVSREKKESFPLTVTSAQKNPTAFYLCASSKGQGTNQPQHFGDGTRLSIL.

V and J are TRBV5-6 and TRBJ2-1, with 9 positions matching TRBD2. With 2 bases clipped from V and 5 bases from J, the junction kept 5 bases outside the gene matches. This CDR3 is built from 15 residues. Per the germline V gene, CDR1 is SGHDT and CDR2 is YYEEEE. CDR3: CASSFMLAGNNEQFF. In nucleotides, the CDR3 is TGTGCCAGCAGCTTTATGCTAGCGGGAAACAATGAGCAGTTCTTC.

The rearrangement uses TRBV28 and TRBJ1-1; D perhaps matches TRBD1 (6 bases). V was pared by 6 bases and J by 9 bases, with 17 bases between. From germline, CDR1 is MDHEN and CDR2 SYDVKM. The CDR3 is 13 amino acids. CDR3 nucleotide sequence: TGTGCCAGCAGCTTGCCGGACCGGGACAAAGCTTTCTTT. Amino acid sequence: CASSLPDRDKAFF.

The chain recombines TRBV6-1 with TRBJ2-1, with D perhaps TRBD2 (6 bases). This CDR3 region has 15 residues. Deletions cut 3 bases from V and 0 bases from J, with 9 bases between. Germline CDR1 reads MNHNS; CDR2 reads SASEGT. The CDR3 loop reads CASSDDGSSYNEQFF. As DNA, the CDR3 is TGTGCCAGCAGTGACGACGGGAGCTCCTACAATGAGCAGTTCTTC.

Note on this clone: Germline is not matched at one junction end, which may reflect a read error. V and J are TRBV7-2 and TRBJ1-6; D call uncertain. Per the germline V gene, CDR1 is SGHTA and CDR2 is FQGNSA. This CDR3 comprises 14 residues. The CDR3 sequence: CASSLGQNNSPPHF. CDR3 sequence (DNA): TGTGCCAGCAGCTTAGGCCAGAATAATTCACCCCCCCACTTT. Drawing the rest from reference TRBV7-2 and TRBJ1-6, the complete variable domain is GAGVSQSPSNKVTEKGKDVELRCDPISGHTALYWYRQSLGQGLEFLIYFQGNSAPDKSGLPSDRFSAERTGGSVSTLTIQRTQQEDSAVYLCASSLGQNNSPPHFGNGTRLTVT.

This sequence joins TRBV4-1 and TRBJ2-7; 14 positions match TRBD2. This CDR3 region has 17 residues. Germline CDR1 and CDR2: MGHRA and YSYEKL. V trimming: 1 base; J trimming: 4 bases; junction bases outside the gene matches: 6. CDR3 coding DNA: TGCGCCAGCAGCCAAGGGGGGGGACTAGCGGGAGAATACGAGCAGTACTTC. It translates to CASSQGGGLAGEYEQYF.

This clone was counted between two and nine times. The rearrangement joins TRBV28 to TRBJ1-6; perhaps TRBD1 as D (5 bases). The germline CDR1 and CDR2 sequences are MDHEN and SYDVKM. V shed 6 bases and J shed 8 bases, with 8 bases lying between them. The CDR3 covers 12 residues. As DNA, the CDR3 is TGTGCCAGCAGCCTAGGGGATTCACCCCTCCACTTT. It yields the protein CASSLGDSPLHF.

The chain combines TRBV6-5 with TRBJ2-7; 13 nucleotides line up with TRBD2. The CDR3 runs 14 residues. Germline values: CDR1 MNHEY, CDR2 SVGAGI. V lost 7 bases, J lost 5 bases, and 5 bases stayed unmatched. Here the CDR3 DNA reads TGTGCCAGCAAGACGGGACTAGCGGGAAACGAGCAGTACTTC. Translated, it gives CASKTGLAGNEQYF.

The chain recombines TRBV9 with TRBJ2-2, with D perhaps TRBD1 (6 bases). CDR3 length equals 15 residues. V dropped 4 bases and J dropped 4 bases, with 14 bases sitting between them. Germline CDR1 reads SGDLS; CDR2 reads YYNGEE. In DNA, the CDR3 is TGTGCCAGCAGCCCGGCCGGGACATTCACCGGGGAGCTGTTTTTT. This translates into CASSPAGTFTGELFF.

The chain combines TRBV5-6 with TRBJ2-7; a possible D gene is TRBD1 (6 bases). The V end was cut by 4 bases, the J end by 2 bases, with 16 bases between. The CDR3 is 15 amino acids. From germline, CDR1 is SGHDT and CDR2 YYEEEE. The CDR3 DNA reads as TGTGCCAGCAGCCCATTCCGGACAGACCCCTACGAGCAGTACTTC. This translates into CASSPFRTDPYEQYF.

V gene TRBV4-2 combines with J gene TRBJ2-5; 8 nucleotides align to TRBD2. Per the germline V gene, CDR1 is LGHNA and CDR2 is YNFKEQ. The CDR3 totals 16 residues. Trimming at V came to 3 bases and at J to 5 bases, leaving 11 bases not matched to a gene. CDR3 residues: CASSQGESGSVETQYF. The CDR3 region has the DNA TGTGCCAGCAGCCAGGGGGAGAGCGGGAGTGTTGAGACCCAGTACTTC.

V usage is TRBV28 and J usage is TRBJ1-5, with 11 bases that match TRBD1. The junction had 19 bases not matched to a gene; V was cut back by 6 bases and J by 6 bases. Germline assignment: CDR1 MDHEN and CDR2 SYDVKM. This CDR3 is 19 amino acids long. CDR3 coding DNA: TGTGCCAGCAGCCTAAGACTGAGTGGGACAGGGGGTCGGGGTCAGCCCCAGCATTTT. Its translation is CASSLRLSGTGGRGQPQHF.

This clone was seen just once. The chain has TRBV5-1 and TRBJ1-1; TRBD1 agrees at 9 bases. Germline lookup yields CDR1 SGHRS and CDR2 YFSETQ. The CDR3 has 16 residues. Trimming removed 4 bases from V and 1 base from J; junction bases left unmatched: 8. The CDR3 here is CASSVTGGITNTEAFF. CDR3 DNA sequence: TGCGCCAGCAGCGTGACAGGGGGTATAACGAACACTGAAGCTTTCTTT.

This clone came up a few times. The chain links TRBV27 to TRBJ2-1; D might be TRBD1 (6 bases). Germline CDR1 and CDR2: MNHEY and SMNVEV (reference sequence). This CDR3 is 13 amino acids long. Trimming shortened V by 9 bases and J by 0 bases, and 9 bases separated the two germline ends. The CDR3 loop is CASDRPSYNEQFF. The CDR3 DNA reads as TGTGCCAGTGACAGGCCCTCCTACAATGAGCAGTTCTTC.

The chain has TRBV30 and TRBJ2-7; 7 positions agree with TRBD1. The CDR3 has 14 residues. J gave up 2 bases and V 2 bases, and 6 bases lay outside the gene matches. Germline V CDR1 and CDR2: GTSNPN, SVGIG (reference sequence). The CDR3 region is CAWSKGQGAYEQYF. The CDR3 DNA is TGTGCCTGGAGTAAAGGGCAGGGGGCCTACGAGCAGTACTTC.

The chain recombines TRBV5-1 with TRBJ1-5; 8 bases line up with TRBD1. There are 15 residues in the CDR3. The germline gives CDR1 SGHRS, CDR2 YFSETQ. V shed 4 bases, J shed 0 bases, and the junction held 3 bases outside the gene matches. This CDR3 is CASSQTGGSNQPQHF. CDR3 coding DNA: TGCGCCAGCAGCCAAACAGGGGGTAGCAATCAGCCCCAGCATTTT.

The chain is built from TRBV13 and TRBJ2-7, with 9 positions matching TRBD1. CDR1 and CDR2 (germline): PRHDT, FYEKMQ (reference sequence). Germline trimming cut 5 bases from V and 6 bases from J; bases unmatched to any gene: 8. The CDR3 extends over 14 amino acids. The CDR3 nucleotides are TGTGCCAGCAGCCCGGGACAGGGTCTAATCGAGCAGTACTTC. Translating gives CASSPGQGLIEQYF.

V and J are TRBV6-6 and TRBJ2-1; 12 positions match TRBD1. V was pared by 8 bases and J by 8 bases, with 10 bases of the junction left unmatched. The CDR3 length is 15 residues. Germline V gene lookup returns CDR1 MNHNY and CDR2 SVGAGI (reference sequence). CDR3 amino acids: CASRTGQGASDEQFF. CDR3 in DNA: TGTGCCAGCCGGACGGGACAGGGGGCTTCGGATGAGCAGTTCTTC.

This clone is a singleton in its sample. The chain is built from TRBV13 and TRBJ2-7; 10 bases are a match to TRBD2. V dropped 2 bases and J dropped 0; count of bases not matched to a gene: 1. CDR1 and CDR2 (germline): PRHDT, FYEKMQ (reference sequence). The CDR3 covers 15 residues. CDR3 DNA sequence: TGTGCCAGCAGCTTAACTAGCGGGATCTCCTACGAGCAGTACTTC. This translates into CASSLTSGISYEQYF.

This clone was detected only once. V usage is TRBV9 and J usage is TRBJ2-7, with D possibly being TRBD1 (6 bases). The V gene lost 0 bases and the J gene lost 0 bases, with 10 bases spanning the gap. This CDR3 spans 15 amino acids. Germline CDR1 and CDR2: SGDLS and YYNGEE. The chain's CDR3 is CASSVGTVPSYEQYF. The CDR3 coding sequence is TGTGCCAGCAGCGTAGGGACAGTCCCCTCCTACGAGCAGTACTTC.

The chain combines TRBV5-6 with TRBJ2-3, with 8 nucleotides matching TRBD2. The CDR3 covers 15 residues. Trimming removed 4 bases from V and 0 bases from J; junction bases left unmatched: 4. The germline V gene has CDR1 SGHDT and CDR2 YYEEEE. CDR3 nucleotides: TGTGCCAGCAGCCTAACTAGCGGTAGCACAGATACGCAGTATTTT. This codes for CASSLTSGSTDTQYF.

V and J are TRBV7-8 and TRBJ1-1; D possibly corresponds to TRBD1 (5 bases). Germline CDR1 is SGHVS and CDR2 is FQNEAQ. The CDR3 spans 16 residues. The V gene lost 2 bases and the J gene lost 8 bases, with 21 bases spanning the gap. The CDR3 DNA follows: TGTGCCAGCAGCTTAAGGGCTCGGGGGGGGAGGATGGAAGCTTTCTTT. It encodes CASSLRARGGRMEAFF.

The chain carries TRBV2 and TRBJ2-5; D may be TRBD1 (5 bases). The CDR3 is made up of 14 amino acids. Germline assignment: CDR1 SNHLY and CDR2 FYNNEI. Trimming took off 5 bases at V and 5 bases at J, with 15 bases between the two ends. CDR3 DNA: TGTGCCAGCAGTCAATTTCAGGGTCGGGAGACCCAGTACTTC. It yields the protein CASSQFQGRETQYF.

The CDR3 loop reads CASSPQIQPYNEQFF. CDR3 nucleotide sequence: TGTGCCAGCAGCCCCCAGATACAGCCGTACAATGAGCAGTTCTTC. The chain is built from TRBV7-9 and TRBJ2-1; D is unresolved. Deletions cut 5 bases from V and 4 bases from J, with 15 bases between. The CDR3 is 15 amino acids. Germline CDR1 is SEHNR and CDR2 is FQNEAQ (reference sequence).

V is TRBV9 and J is TRBJ2-7, with D perhaps TRBD1 (6 bases). The ends were cut back, 0 bases at V and 12 bases at J, with 19 bases in the middle. CDR3 length: 14 residues. Germline assignment: CDR1 SGDLS and CDR2 YYNGEE. The CDR3 nucleotides are TGTGCCAGCAGCGTAGGGACAGCTGAACCCAGGGTGTACTTC. Translated, it gives CASSVGTAEPRVYF.